This paragraph reports one T cell receptor (beta chain). Its specificity is unknown. Beta-chain TCR CDR3 regions were amplified from RNA transcripts. An opening RT-PCR round employed HTBI primers and preceded a second-round multiplex PCR. TCRdb recomputed calls from the multiplex PCR reads with MiXCR, one row per CDR3 protein. The profile shows 1 million to 1.3 million distinct CDR3 sequences, less than 45% of them singletons. This sample is drawn from a study of Graves' ophthalmopathy and Graves' hyperthyroidism. Overall study findings and caveats: The authors also found most expanded thyroid clonotypes above 0.001 frequency in blood.

After removal of 5 bases from V and 4 bases from J, the junction contained 8 bases not matched to a gene. The CDR3 consists of 16 residues. Germline V CDR1 and CDR2: SGHTA, FQGNSA. J is TRBJ2-3 and V is TRBV7-2; TRBD1 agrees at 11 bases. The source material was peripheral blood or thyroid tissue (not recorded which). The receptor was derived from an adult man with Graves' hyperthyroidism. This CDR3 is CASSPPGTGGSDTQYF. The CDR3 DNA is TGTGCCAGCAGCCCCCCGGGGACAGGGGGTTCAGATACGCAGTATTTT.